A single sample gave rise to the 10 T cell receptor beta chains below, sequenced in a study of patients with pleural tuberculosis. TCRdb redid the calling of the reads with MiXCR, one entry per CDR3 protein. This table has about 50,000 distinct CDR3 sequences, approximately 7.5% appearing once. The origin of the receptors is a human donor with pleural tuberculosis.

In this sample, this clonotype turned up a few times. This chain uses TRBV7-1 with TRBJ2-1, with TRBD1 matching 8 bases. TRBV7-1 is annotated as an ORF whose role is uncertain. The CDR3 sequence is 16 residues long. Trimming at V came to 0 bases and at J to 6 bases, leaving 7 bases not matched to a gene. In nucleotides, the CDR3 is TGTGCCAGCAGCTCAGCCTATTTGACAGGGGTCAATGAGCAGTTCTTC. Protein sequence: CASSSAYLTGVNEQFF.

At least ten counts were recorded for this clonotype. The chain joins TRBV10-3 to TRBJ2-3; no clear D gene. CDR3 size: 15 residues. V lost 3 bases and J 4 bases, leaving 14 bases between the germline ends. In germline, CDR1 is ENHRY, CDR2 SYGVKD. Here the CDR3 DNA reads TGTGCCATCAGTGATATGAGTCCCGGATCAGATACGCAGTATTTT. Amino acid sequence: CAISDMSPGSDTQYF.

This clonotype was seen repeatedly, ten times or more. This chain joins TRBV11-1 and TRBJ2-1; 10 bases are shared with TRBD2. The V segment lost 8 bases and the J segment 5 bases; nucleotides outside the gene matches: 3. Germline values: CDR1 SGHAT, CDR2 FQDESV (reference sequence). This CDR3 comprises 13 residues. CDR3 bases: TGTGCCAGCGGAGCGGGAGGGGACAATGAGCAGTTCTTC. This codes for CASGAGGDNEQFF. The full variable domain, its missing parts supplied by reference TRBV11-1 and TRBJ2-1, is EAEVAQSPRYKITEKSQAVAFWCDPISGHATLYWYRQILGQGPELLVQFQDESVVDDSQLPKDRFSAERLKGVDSTLKIQPAELGDSAMYLCASGAGGDNEQFFGPGTRLTVL.

This clonotype was found many times. The chain recombines TRBV12-3 or TRBV12-4 with TRBJ1-3; D call uncertain. This CDR3 has 16 amino acids. The ends were cut back, 8 bases at V and 0 bases at J, with 17 bases in the middle. This CDR3 reads CASSSKQRYSGNTIYF. CDR3 bases: TGTGCCAGCTCGTCGAAACAGCGCTACTCTGGAAACACCATATATTTT.

The chain has TRBV11-2 and TRBJ2-1, with TRBD2 identical over 9 bases. The CDR3 is 15 residues long. The trim removed 5 bases at V and 6 bases at J, leaving 8 bases unmatched. Germline values: CDR1 SGHAT, CDR2 FQNNGV. In DNA form, the CDR3 reads TGTGCCAGCAGCCCTTTCAGGACTAGCGCCAATGAGCAGTTCTTC. The encoded protein is CASSPFRTSANEQFF. Looking up the rest from reference TRBV11-2 and TRBJ2-1 gives the full variable domain: EAGVAQSPRYKIIEKRQSVAFWCNPISGHATLYWYQQILGQGPKLLIQFQNNGVVDDSQLPKDRFSAERLKGVDSTLKIQPAKLEDSAVYLCASSPFRTSANEQFFGPGTRLTVL.

This clonotype showed up many times. The chain recombines TRBV12-3 or TRBV12-4 with TRBJ1-1; TRBD1 matches at 8 bases. J gave up 4 bases and V 6 bases, and 7 bases lay outside the gene matches. This CDR3 comprises 14 residues. The CDR3 spells CASRVGQGFTEAFF. The CDR3, as DNA: TGTGCCAGCAGGGTAGGACAGGGCTTCACTGAAGCTTTCTTT.

The sample holds many counts of this clonotype. The V and J genes are TRBV2 and TRBJ2-5; 8 bases fit TRBD1. This CDR3 has 14 residues. Germline trimming cut 2 bases from V and 4 bases from J; bases unmatched to any gene: 3. Germline loops: CDR1 SNHLY, CDR2 FYNNEI. CDR3: CASSERTGTETQYF. CDR3 coding DNA: TGTGCCAGCAGTGAAAGGACAGGGACAGAGACCCAGTACTTC.

This clonotype appeared many times. The V gene is TRBV10-3, the J gene TRBJ1-4; no clear D gene. The CDR3 extends over 18 amino acids. V gave up 3 bases and J gave up 0 bases, with 17 bases separating them. The V gene's germline CDR1 is ENHRY and CDR2 SYGVKD. The CDR3 nucleotides read TGTGCCATCAGTGAAAAGGGAAGAGGTCTAGCAACTAATGAAAAACTGTTTTTT. Translation: CAISEKGRGLATNEKLFF.

This clonotype has at least ten counts. The rearrangement uses TRBV13 and TRBJ2-2; D not certain. Germline values: CDR1 PRHDT, CDR2 FYEKMQ (reference sequence). This CDR3 has 17 residues. The ends were cut back, 5 bases at V and 2 bases at J, with 18 bases in the middle. The CDR3 DNA reads TGTGCCAGCAGCGGGCAGGAGACGACCATTAACACCGGGGAGCTGTTTTTT. Its protein product is CASSGQETTINTGELFF.

This clonotype was found a few times. The chain uses TRBV2 and TRBJ2-2, with D perhaps matching TRBD2 (5 bases). Germline V lookup: CDR1 SNHLY, CDR2 FYNNEI. Trimming took 2 bases from V and 6 from J, leaving 10 bases between them. The CDR3 loop spans 14 amino acids. The CDR3 DNA reads TGTGCCAGCAGTGAACTTGCCGGGGCCGGGGAGCTGTTTTTT. This gives the protein CASSELAGAGELFF.